A selection of T cell receptor beta chains follows, all from one sample in a study of identical twins. TCRdb redid the calling of the 5' RACE reads with MiXCR, one entry per CDR3 protein. The sample lists 1.5 million or so distinct CDR3 sequences, 32% occurring once. The sequenced sample consisted of cord blood. These receptors originate from a newborn girl in good health. Both conserved end residues are part of each CDR3.

J: TRBJ2-3
V: TRBV21-1
CDR3: CASSKAPGPGTDTQYF

J: TRBJ1-1
V: TRBV6-1
CDR3: CASRFDSILMNTEAFF

J: TRBJ1-2
V: TRBV4-2
CDR3: CAGSQDLRAGTNYGYTF

J: TRBJ2-1
V: TRBV27
CDR3: CASSFFPGGAHNEQFF

J: TRBJ1-4
V: TRBV20-1
CDR3: CSARGTQGDEKLFF

J: TRBJ2-6
V: TRBV6-5
CDR3: CASSWDRYSGANVLTF

J: TRBJ2-1
V: TRBV3-1
CDR3: CASSQGLLYNEQFF

J: TRBJ2-3
V: TRBV20-1
CDR3: CSARRTSGVVDTQYF

J: TRBJ2-3
V: TRBV5-1
CDR3: CASSPTATAVGSDTQYF

J: TRBJ2-2
V: TRBV20-1
CDR3: CSARATGANTGELFF

J: TRBJ2-1
V: TRBV5-1
CDR3: CASSFQGATSGPDNEQFF

J: TRBJ1-2
V: TRBV5-5
CDR3: CASSPIFYGYTF

J: TRBJ2-1
V: TRBV4-2
CDR3: CASSQPGVHSYNEQFF

J: TRBJ2-1
V: TRBV25-1
CDR3: CASKEAAGEQFF

J: TRBJ2-7
V: TRBV5-1
CDR3: CASSLGGGAVSSYEQYF

J: TRBJ2-4
V: TRBV18
CDR3: CASSPPASLAKNIQYF

J: TRBJ2-1
V: TRBV6-5
CDR3: CASSRLDVQTQFF

J: TRBJ1-6
V: TRBV27
CDR3: CASSLTPRTGLDSPLHF

J: TRBJ2-3
V: TRBV28
CDR3: CASLGEYF

J: TRBJ2-1
V: TRBV6-2/TRBV6-3
CDR3: CASSIGGSTRNEQFF

J: TRBJ1-1
V: TRBV5-5
CDR3: CASSPEGSRVFTEAFF

J: TRBJ2-3
V: TRBV9
CDR3: CASSVEVADPTDTQYF

J: TRBJ2-3
V: TRBV28
CDR3: CASTTTPLEDTQYF

J: TRBJ1-2
V: TRBV7-9
CDR3: CACSLAWQNYGYTF

J: TRBJ2-1
V: TRBV5-4
CDR3: CASSLNRDISEQFF

J: TRBJ2-1
V: TRBV7-9
CDR3: CASSSQQGPTYNEQFF

J: TRBJ2-2
V: TRBV10-2
CDR3: CANKSGGANTRELFF

J: TRBJ2-1
V: TRBV7-2
CDR3: CASSFRGTSGSRAHNEQFF

J: TRBJ2-7
V: TRBV6-6
CDR3: CATTGHSYEQYF

J: TRBJ2-1
V: TRBV18
CDR3: CASSPPAGGGYNEQFF

J: TRBJ1-1
V: TRBV20-1
CDR3: CSASYRGRLGAFF

J: TRBJ1-1
V: TRBV5-1
CDR3: CASSWLTGGAEAFF

J: TRBJ2-5
V: TRBV28
CDR3: CASSTLQWTRDEQYF

J: TRBJ2-7
V: TRBV9
CDR3: CASSVDSGPPYEQYF

J: TRBJ1-5
V: TRBV20-1
CDR3: CSAPGDSNQPQHF

J: TRBJ2-1
V: TRBV5-1
CDR3: CASSLAFLREGRYNEQFF